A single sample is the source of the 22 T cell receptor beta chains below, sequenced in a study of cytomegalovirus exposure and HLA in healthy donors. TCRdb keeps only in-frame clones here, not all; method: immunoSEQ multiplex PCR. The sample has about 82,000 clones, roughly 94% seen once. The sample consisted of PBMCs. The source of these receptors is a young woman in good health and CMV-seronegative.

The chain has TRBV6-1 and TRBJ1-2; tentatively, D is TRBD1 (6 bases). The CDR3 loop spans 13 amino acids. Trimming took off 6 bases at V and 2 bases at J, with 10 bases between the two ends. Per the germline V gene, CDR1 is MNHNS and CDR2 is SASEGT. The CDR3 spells CASRAGTNYGYTF. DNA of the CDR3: TGTGCCAGCAGGGCCGGGACAAACTATGGCTACACCTTC.

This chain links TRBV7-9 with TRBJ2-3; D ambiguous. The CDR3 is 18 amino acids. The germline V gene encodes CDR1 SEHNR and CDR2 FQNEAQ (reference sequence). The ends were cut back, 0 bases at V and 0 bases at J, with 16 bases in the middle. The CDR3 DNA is TGTGCCAGCAGCTTAGCGCTTCGGAGAGAGTCTAGCACAGATACGCAGTATTTT. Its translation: CASSLALRRESSTDTQYF.

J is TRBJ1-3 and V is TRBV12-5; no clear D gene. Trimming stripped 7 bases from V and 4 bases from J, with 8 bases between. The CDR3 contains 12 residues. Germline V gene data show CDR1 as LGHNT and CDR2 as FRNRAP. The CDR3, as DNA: TGTGCTAGTGCCACCGAGGGAAACACCATATATTTT. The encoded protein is CASATEGNTIYF.

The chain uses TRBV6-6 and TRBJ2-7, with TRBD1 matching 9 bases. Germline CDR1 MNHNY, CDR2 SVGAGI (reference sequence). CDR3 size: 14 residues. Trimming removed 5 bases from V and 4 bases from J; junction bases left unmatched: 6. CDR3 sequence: CASSPGTGSYEQYF. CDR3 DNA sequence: TGTGCCAGCAGTCCCGGGACAGGGTCATACGAGCAGTACTTC.

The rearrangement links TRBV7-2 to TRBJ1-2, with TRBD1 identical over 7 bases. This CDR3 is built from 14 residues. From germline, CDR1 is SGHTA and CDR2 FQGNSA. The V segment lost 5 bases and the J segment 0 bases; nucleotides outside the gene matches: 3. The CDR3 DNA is TGTGCCAGCAGCCCCAGGGGGGCTAACTATGGCTACACCTTC. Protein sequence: CASSPRGANYGYTF.

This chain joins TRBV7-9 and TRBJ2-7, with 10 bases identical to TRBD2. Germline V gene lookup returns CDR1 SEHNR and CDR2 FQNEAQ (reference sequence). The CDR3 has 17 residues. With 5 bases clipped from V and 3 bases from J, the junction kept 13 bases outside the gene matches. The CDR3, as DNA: TGTGCCAGCAGCCCTAGCCCTGGACTAGCGGAGGGCTACGAGCAGTACTTC. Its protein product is CASSPSPGLAEGYEQYF.

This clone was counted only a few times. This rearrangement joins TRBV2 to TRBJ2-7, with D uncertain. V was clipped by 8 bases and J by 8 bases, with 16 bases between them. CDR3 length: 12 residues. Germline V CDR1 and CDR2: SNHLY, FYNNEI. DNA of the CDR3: TGTGCCAGCTTAAGTGGTCGCGGTCAGCAGTACTTC. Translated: CASLSGRGQQYF. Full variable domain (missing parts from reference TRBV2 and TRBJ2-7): EPEVTQTPSHQVTQMGQEVILRCVPISNHLYFYWYRQILGQKVEFLVSFYNNEISEKSEIFDDQFSVERPDGSNFTLKIRSTKLEDSAMYFCASLSGRGQQYFGPGTRLTVT.

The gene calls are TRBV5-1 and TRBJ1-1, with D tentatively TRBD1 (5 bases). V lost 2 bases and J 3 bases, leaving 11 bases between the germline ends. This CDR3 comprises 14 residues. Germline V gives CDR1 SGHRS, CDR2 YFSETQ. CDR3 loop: CASSFGIGDTEAFF. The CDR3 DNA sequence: TGCGCCAGCAGCTTTGGTATAGGGGACACTGAAGCTTTCTTT.

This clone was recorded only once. CDR3 residues: CASSQALSPNSPLHF. The CDR3 DNA sequence: TGCGCCAGCAGCCAAGCCCTGAGCCCGAATTCACCCCTCCACTTT. The chain employs TRBV4-3 and TRBJ1-6, with no clear D. The V and J ends lost 1 base and 7 bases respectively, with 11 bases between them. Germline V gene sequence: CDR1 LGHNA, CDR2 YSLEER. This CDR3 is built from 15 residues.

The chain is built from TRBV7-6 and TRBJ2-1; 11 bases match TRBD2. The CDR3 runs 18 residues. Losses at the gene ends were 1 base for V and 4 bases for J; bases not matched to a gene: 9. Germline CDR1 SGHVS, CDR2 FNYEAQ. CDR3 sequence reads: CASSLGELAGVKYNEQFF. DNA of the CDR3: TGTGCCAGCAGCTTAGGGGAACTAGCGGGGGTGAAATACAATGAGCAGTTCTTC.

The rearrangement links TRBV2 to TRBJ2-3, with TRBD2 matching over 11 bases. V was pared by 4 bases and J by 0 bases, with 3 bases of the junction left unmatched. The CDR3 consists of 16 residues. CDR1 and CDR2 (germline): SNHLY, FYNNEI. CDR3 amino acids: CASSGRLAGSTDTQYF. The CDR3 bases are TGTGCCAGCAGTGGGCGACTAGCGGGAAGCACAGATACGCAGTATTTT.

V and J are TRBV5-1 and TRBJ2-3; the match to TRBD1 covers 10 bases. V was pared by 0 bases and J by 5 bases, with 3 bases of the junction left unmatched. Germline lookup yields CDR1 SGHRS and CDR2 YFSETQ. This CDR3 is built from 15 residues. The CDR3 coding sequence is TGCGCCAGCAGCTTGGGACAGGGGGCGCGAGATACGCAGTATTTT. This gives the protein CASSLGQGARDTQYF.

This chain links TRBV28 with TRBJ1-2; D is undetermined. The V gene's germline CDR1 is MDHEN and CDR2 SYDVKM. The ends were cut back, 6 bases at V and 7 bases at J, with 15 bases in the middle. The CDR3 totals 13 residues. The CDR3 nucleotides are TGTGCCAGCAGGTGGCCGAGCGAGGGTGGCTACACCTTC. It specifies CASRWPSEGGYTF.

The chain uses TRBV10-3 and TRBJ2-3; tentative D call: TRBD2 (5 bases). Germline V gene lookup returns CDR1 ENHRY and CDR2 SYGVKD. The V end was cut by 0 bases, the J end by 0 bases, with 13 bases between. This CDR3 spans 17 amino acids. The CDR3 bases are TGTGCCATCAGTGAGTCGTGGGCTACGGGGAGCACAGATACGCAGTATTTT. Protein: CAISESWATGSTDTQYF.

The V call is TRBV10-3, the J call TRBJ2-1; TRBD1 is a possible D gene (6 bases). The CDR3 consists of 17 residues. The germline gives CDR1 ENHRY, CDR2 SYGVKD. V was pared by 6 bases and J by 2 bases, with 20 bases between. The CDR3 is CAIRESGEPGPYNEQFF. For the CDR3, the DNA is TGTGCCATCAGGGAATCAGGGGAACCTGGTCCCTACAATGAGCAGTTCTTC.

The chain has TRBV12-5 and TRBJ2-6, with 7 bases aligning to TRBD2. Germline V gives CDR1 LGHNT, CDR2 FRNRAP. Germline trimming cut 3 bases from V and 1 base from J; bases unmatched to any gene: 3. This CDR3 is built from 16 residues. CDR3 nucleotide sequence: TGTGCTAGTGGTTTAGAACTAGCGTCTGGGGCCAACGTCCTGACTTTC. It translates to CASGLELASGANVLTF.

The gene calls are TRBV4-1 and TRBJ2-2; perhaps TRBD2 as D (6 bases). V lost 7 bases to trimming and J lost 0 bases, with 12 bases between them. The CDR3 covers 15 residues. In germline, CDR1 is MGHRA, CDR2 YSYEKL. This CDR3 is CASNHGGTNTGELFF. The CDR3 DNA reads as TGCGCCAGCAACCACGGGGGAACGAACACCGGGGAGCTGTTTTTT.

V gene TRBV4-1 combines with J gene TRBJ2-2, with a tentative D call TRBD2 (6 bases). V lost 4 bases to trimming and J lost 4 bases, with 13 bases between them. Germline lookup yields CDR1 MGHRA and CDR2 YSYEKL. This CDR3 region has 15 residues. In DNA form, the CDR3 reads TGCGCCAGCAGCCCTGGAGGGGCCATCACCGGGGAGCTGTTTTTT. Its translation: CASSPGGAITGELFF.

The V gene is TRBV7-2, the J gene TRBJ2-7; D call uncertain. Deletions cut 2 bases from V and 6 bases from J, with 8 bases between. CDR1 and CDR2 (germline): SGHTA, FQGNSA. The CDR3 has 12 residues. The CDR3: CASSLPSSEQYF. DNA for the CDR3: TGTGCCAGCAGCTTACCAAGTAGCGAGCAGTACTTC.

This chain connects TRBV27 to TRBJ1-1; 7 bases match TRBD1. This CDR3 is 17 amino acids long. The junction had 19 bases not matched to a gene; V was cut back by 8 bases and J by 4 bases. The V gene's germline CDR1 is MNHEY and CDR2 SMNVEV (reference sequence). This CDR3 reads CASANSRGAGGGTEAFF. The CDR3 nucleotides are TGTGCCAGCGCCAACTCAAGGGGGGCAGGGGGTGGCACTGAAGCTTTCTTT.

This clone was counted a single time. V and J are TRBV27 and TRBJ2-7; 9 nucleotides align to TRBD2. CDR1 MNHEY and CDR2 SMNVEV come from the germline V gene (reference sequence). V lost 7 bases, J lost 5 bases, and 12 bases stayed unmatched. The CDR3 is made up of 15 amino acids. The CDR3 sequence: CASKQGGGRVDEQYF. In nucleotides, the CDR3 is TGTGCCAGCAAACAAGGAGGCGGGAGGGTGGACGAGCAGTACTTC.

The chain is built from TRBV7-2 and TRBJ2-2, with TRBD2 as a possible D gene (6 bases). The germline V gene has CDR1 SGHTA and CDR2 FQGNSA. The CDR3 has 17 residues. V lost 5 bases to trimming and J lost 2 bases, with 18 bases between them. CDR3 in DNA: TGTGCCAGCAGCCTCCGGGACTCACGAAGTAACACCGGGGAGCTGTTTTTT. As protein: CASSLRDSRSNTGELFF.